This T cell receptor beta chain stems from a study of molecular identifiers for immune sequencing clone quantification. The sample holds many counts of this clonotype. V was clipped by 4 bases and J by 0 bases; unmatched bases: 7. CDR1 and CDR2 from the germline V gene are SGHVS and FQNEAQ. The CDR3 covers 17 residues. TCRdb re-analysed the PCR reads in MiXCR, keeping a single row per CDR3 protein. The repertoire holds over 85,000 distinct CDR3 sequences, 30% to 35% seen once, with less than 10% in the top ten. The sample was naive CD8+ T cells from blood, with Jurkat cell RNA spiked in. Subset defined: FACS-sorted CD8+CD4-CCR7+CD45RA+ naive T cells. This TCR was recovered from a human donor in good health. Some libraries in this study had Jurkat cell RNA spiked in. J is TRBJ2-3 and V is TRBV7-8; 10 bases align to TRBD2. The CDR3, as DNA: TGTGCCAGCAGCTCCGCGACTAGCGGGTATAGCACAGATACGCAGTATTTT. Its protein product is CASSSATSGYSTDTQYF.